Listed below are T cell receptor beta chains from one sample, sequenced in a study of identical twins. MiXCR was run by TCRdb on the 5' RACE reads, yielding one entry per CDR3 protein. Altogether under 250,000 distinct CDR3 sequences are present, roughly 7.5% being singletons, with the ten largest covering around 5.4%. These data were also reused for a study on yellow fever vaccine responses in identical twins.

Sequenced: CD8+ T cells sorted from blood. The source is a woman aged 18-35 years in good health. The CDR3 runs from the conserved cysteine through the conserved F or W. The order of the fields is D gene, J gene, clone size, V gene, CDR3 DNA, CDR3 protein. D genes are given only for firm matches. The size of a clone is reported for some rows only, either as once, few or many, or as a class for expanded clones.

. | TRBJ2-1 | few | TRBV4-1 | TGCGCCAGCAGCCAACAAGGGGGGGGGTATCTTTTAGGGGAGCAGTTCTTC | CASSQQGGGYLLGEQFF
TRBD2 | TRBJ2-2 | many | TRBV3-1 | TGTGCCAGCAGCCAAGAGGTCGGCGGGAGAGTCTCGAACACCGGGGAGCTGTTTTTT | CASSQEVGGRVSNTGELFF
. | TRBJ1-1 | . | TRBV12-3/TRBV12-4 | TGTGCCAGCAGTTTAGCGAGTCGGAGTGAAGCTTTCTTT | CASSLASRSEAFF
TRBD2 | TRBJ2-1 | few | TRBV6-7 | TGTGCCAGCAGTTACCGTAGCGGGGGGGCCGTTACCTACAATGAGCAGTTCTTC | CASSYRSGGAVTYNEQFF
TRBD1 | TRBJ2-1 | medium-sized | TRBV11-2 | TGTGCCAGCAGCTTAGTAGGGGGCAGGAATGAGCAGTTCTTC | CASSLVGGRNEQFF
. | TRBJ2-2 | . | TRBV27 | TGTGCCAGCAGTCCCGCCTCTCTTAGCAGCCGACACGGGGAGCTGTTTTTT | CASSPASLSSRHGELFF
. | TRBJ2-7 | . | TRBV5-6 | TGTGCCAGCAGCCTCGGGGCTACCGGGGAATGGGTCTACGAGCAGTACTTC | CASSLGATGEWVYEQYF
. | TRBJ2-2 | . | TRBV2 | TGTGCCAGCAGCGAATGGTCCTATAGAGGGCCCTCACCGAACACCGGGGAGCTGTTTTTT | CASSEWSYRGPSPNTGELFF
TRBD2 | TRBJ2-5 | . | TRBV24-1 | TGTGCCACCAGTGATTTGCTTACCAGCGGGAGGGAGACCCAGTACTTC | CATSDLLTSGRETQYF
TRBD1 | TRBJ1-2 | few | TRBV28 | TGTGCCAGCAGTTTGGACAGGGGAAAGTATAACTATGGCTACACCTTC | CASSLDRGKYNYGYTF
. | TRBJ2-1 | . | TRBV3-1 | TGTGCCAGCAGCCAAGATACCGGGGGGCCCTACAATGAGCAGTTCTTC | CASSQDTGGPYNEQFF
. | TRBJ2-5 | few | TRBV7-6 | TGTGCCAGCAGCTTATCCCCGTTAGGGGGAGAGACCCAGTACTTC | CASSLSPLGGETQYF
. | TRBJ2-5 | few | TRBV27 | TGTGCCACAGGGTCGAGGGAGACCCAGTACTTC | CATGSRETQYF
. | TRBJ2-7 | many | TRBV14 | TGTGCCAGCAGCTCCGGGATACGCATGTACGAGCAGTACTTC | CASSSGIRMYEQYF